This is a list of T cell receptor beta chains from one sample in a study of cytotoxic CD8 clonotypes in ibrutinib-treated CLL. TCRdb's table, derived via immunoSEQ multiplex PCR, lists solely in-frame clones and lacks some. The repertoire holds tens of thousands of clones, with about 70% as singletons. The specimen comprised PBMCs, sampled after 12 months of ibrutinib treatment. Receptors originate from a human donor with chronic lymphocytic leukemia. CDR3s include the opening cysteine and the closing phenylalanine or tryptophan. Fields, in order: D gene, J gene, V gene, CDR3 length, clone size, CDR3 DNA, CDR3 protein. D genes are given only for firm matches. Size values are once, few and many counts, or a class for expanded clones, and some rows have none.

D: TRBD1; J: TRBJ1-6; V: TRBV5-6; length: 16; size: NA; DNA: TGTGCCAGCAGCTGGGGGACAGGTGTTGATGATTCACCCCTCCACTTT; CDR3: CASSWGTGVDDSPLHF
D: NA; J: TRBJ1-5; V: TRBV6-5; length: 15; size: few; DNA: TGTGCCAGCAGTTACTCGGGCGGGGGAAATCAGCCCCAGCATTTT; CDR3: CASSYSGGGNQPQHF
D: TRBD2; J: TRBJ2-5; V: TRBV5-1; length: 13; size: NA; DNA: TGCGCCAGCAGCGTAGCGGGGGAAGAGACCCAGTACTTC; CDR3: CASSVAGEETQYF
D: NA; J: TRBJ1-2; V: TRBV5-6; length: 14; size: NA; DNA: TGTGCCAGCAGCTTGCCCCCAGCGGACTATGGCTACACCTTC; CDR3: CASSLPPADYGYTF
D: NA; J: TRBJ1-5; V: TRBV2; length: 13; size: NA; DNA: TGTGCCAGCAACGTGGGTTTCAATCAGCCCCAGCATTTT; CDR3: CASNVGFNQPQHF
D: NA; J: TRBJ1-2; V: TRBV7-9; length: 13; size: medium-sized; DNA: TGTGCCAGCAGCCCGGACGGCTCTTATGGCTACACCTTC; CDR3: CASSPDGSYGYTF
D: NA; J: TRBJ1-5; V: TRBV7-8; length: 14; size: NA; DNA: TGTGCCAGCAGCTTAGTCGATCAGTATCAGCCCCAGCATTTT; CDR3: CASSLVDQYQPQHF
D: NA; J: TRBJ2-7; V: TRBV12-5; length: 15; size: NA; DNA: TGTGCTAGTGGGACGGGACTCCCGAACCCCTACGAGCAGTACTTC; CDR3: CASGTGLPNPYEQYF
D: TRBD2; J: TRBJ2-5; V: TRBV7-2; length: 13; size: NA; DNA: TGTGCCAGCAGCCGCGGGGGGTACGAGACCCAGTACTTC; CDR3: CASSRGGYETQYF
D: NA; J: TRBJ2-3; V: TRBV4-1; length: 14; size: NA; DNA: TGCGCCAGCAGCTACAGTCCAGGGGCAGATACGCAGTATTTT; CDR3: CASSYSPGADTQYF
D: NA; J: TRBJ2-3; V: TRBV7-3; length: 15; size: NA; DNA: TGTGCCAGCAGCTTAAGGGGGGACAGCACAGATACGCAGTATTTT; CDR3: CASSLRGDSTDTQYF
D: NA; J: TRBJ1-3; V: TRBV9; length: 16; size: NA; DNA: TGTGCCAGCAGCGTAGCACGGCAGTTCTCTGGAAACACCATATATTTT; CDR3: CASSVARQFSGNTIYF
D: NA; J: TRBJ1-2; V: TRBV28; length: 13; size: NA; DNA: TGTGCCAGCAGTTTCCCTGGGGAACAGGGCTACACCTTC; CDR3: CASSFPGEQGYTF
D: TRBD2; J: TRBJ2-1; V: TRBV9; length: 19; size: NA; DNA: TGTGCCAGCAGCGTACTTCCTCGTGGGACTAGCGGGGCAAACAATGAGCAGTTCTTC; CDR3: CASSVLPRGTSGANNEQFF
D: TRBD1; J: TRBJ1-5; V: TRBV5-1; length: 14; size: NA; DNA: TGCGCCAGCAGCCACGGACAGGGCGGGCAGCCCCAGCATTTT; CDR3: CASSHGQGGQPQHF
D: NA; J: TRBJ2-1; V: TRBV29-1; length: 13; size: NA; DNA: TGCAGCGTTGTACAAAGCTCCTACAATGAGCAGTTCTTC; CDR3: CSVVQSSYNEQFF
D: NA; J: TRBJ2-7; V: TRBV6-6; length: 12; size: few; DNA: TGTGCCAGCAGTTACTCGAGCAGGGTGAAGTACTTC; CDR3: CASSYSSRVKYF